Sequencing of this T cell receptor (beta chain) was carried out in a study of T cell responses to AZD1222 COVID-19 vaccine. CDR1 and CDR2 from the germline V gene are SNHLY and FYNNEI. With 10 bases removed from V and 0 bases from J, the gap between germline ends came to 9 bases. CDR3 size: 12 residues. Details on this clone: The antigen is undetermined.

Data came from immunoSEQ multiplex PCR; TCRdb stores just in-frame clones and leaves some out. The data show 110,000 or so clones, about nine tenths seen once. Study-wide results and limits: No repertoire was sampled before or during the peak T cell response, only after it. With dominance at 160-218 and 743-854, vaccine-associated CD4 TCRs spanned spike. It should be noted that donors were predominantly white British and more often female, and clonal diversity was possibly underestimated. Spike-specific TCR breadth and depth both grew after two AZD1222 doses.

The sample was peripheral blood, taken 28 days after the second dose of the MenACWY control vaccine. The V call is TRBV2, the J call TRBJ1-1; D gene unclear. The receptor was isolated from an adult who received the MenACWY meningococcal vaccine as a control. CDR3 DNA: TGTGCCAAACGAAAAATGAACACTGAAGCTTTCTTT. Amino acids: CAKRKMNTEAFF.